The 32 T cell receptor beta chains below all came from one sample that was sequenced in a study of T cells in tuberculosis. Using immunoSEQ multiplex PCR, the repertoire was profiled, and TCRdb retains in-frame clones only, with some absent. The sample has approximately 35,000 clones; 97% are singletons. Sequenced: PBMCs. These TCRs come from a donor aged 10-29 years with latent tuberculosis or without tuberculosis infection.

This sequence joins TRBV7-8 and TRBJ2-7; tentatively, D is TRBD2 (5 bases). V shed 5 bases and J shed 3 bases, with 11 bases lying between them. This CDR3 comprises 13 residues. The germline V gene has CDR1 SGHVS and CDR2 FQNEAQ. The CDR3 DNA sequence: TGTGCCAGCAGCCCCACTAGGAACTACGAGCAGTACTTC. Translated, it gives CASSPTRNYEQYF.

The chain links TRBV7-2 to TRBJ2-3, with 12 nucleotides matching TRBD2. In germline, CDR1 is SGHTA, CDR2 FQGNSA. This CDR3 is built from 17 residues. Trimming took 1 base from V and 6 from J; bases not matched to a gene: 8. The CDR3 region has the DNA TGTGCCAGCAGCTTAGGGGCACTAGCGGGGGGCCGGGATACGCAGTATTTT. Translated, it gives CASSLGALAGGRDTQYF.

V usage is TRBV6-5 and J usage is TRBJ2-7, with 9 bases identical to TRBD2. V was clipped by 0 bases and J by 5 bases; unmatched bases: 8. This CDR3 region has 16 residues. Germline assignment: CDR1 MNHEY and CDR2 SVGAGI. CDR3 in amino acids: CASSYSLFSGSNEQYF. Written as DNA, the CDR3 is TGTGCCAGCAGTTACTCGTTGTTTAGCGGGAGCAACGAGCAGTACTTC.

The CDR3 loop is CASSPRAGTEAFF. The CDR3 coding sequence is TGTGCCAGCAGCCCAAGGGCGGGCACTGAAGCTTTCTTT. The V and J genes are TRBV14 and TRBJ1-1, with D unresolved. CDR1 and CDR2 from the germline V gene are SGHDN and FVKESK. The CDR3 contains 13 residues. Trimming stripped 4 bases from V and 4 bases from J, with 10 bases between. Using reference TRBV14 and TRBJ1-1 for the parts outside the CDR3, the full variable domain is EAGVTQFPSHSVIEKGQTVTLRCDPISGHDNLYWYRRVMGKEIKFLLHFVKESKQDESGMPNNRFLAERTGGTYSTLKVQPAELEDSGVYFCASSPRAGTEAFFGQGTRLTVV.

This chain connects TRBV10-3 to TRBJ2-3; 7 bases map to TRBD2. V lost 0 bases to trimming and J lost 0 bases; unmatched junction nucleotides: 6. CDR1 is ENHRY, CDR2 SYGVKD, per germline. The CDR3 loop spans 17 amino acids. Written as DNA, the CDR3 is TGTGCCATCAGTGAGTCGAGAATAGCGGGCAGCACAGATACGCAGTATTTT. Translating it yields CAISESRIAGSTDTQYF.

V gene TRBV5-4 combines with J gene TRBJ2-7, with 7 bases that match TRBD2. The CDR3 is made up of 17 amino acids. The V segment lost 2 bases and the J segment 3 bases; nucleotides outside the gene matches: 14. From germline, CDR1 is SGHNT and CDR2 YYREEE (reference sequence). CDR3 nucleotide sequence: TGTGCCAGCAGCTTTGGGTTTAGGGCGGGAGCTCACTACGAGCAGTACTTC. Translation: CASSFGFRAGAHYEQYF.

The CDR3 region has the DNA TGTGCCACCAGCAGAGAGTTATGGGGAGACGCTGAAGCTTTCTTT. Its translation is CATSRELWGDAEAFF. The V gene is TRBV15, the J gene TRBJ1-1; no definite D call. Trimming took 0 bases from V and 6 from J, leaving 14 bases between them. This CDR3 contains 15 residues. Germline V CDR1 and CDR2: LNHNV, YYDKDF (reference sequence).

The rearrangement joins TRBV6-4 to TRBJ2-7; D unresolved. Trimming removed 5 bases from V and 6 bases from J, with 14 bases in between. The germline CDR1 and CDR2 sequences are MRHNA and SNTAGT. This CDR3 spans 13 amino acids. The CDR3 DNA reads TGTGCCAGCAGTTACTTTCCGGTCGGCGAGCAGTACTTC. Translated: CASSYFPVGEQYF.

This chain links TRBV2 with TRBJ2-2, with a tentative D call TRBD1 (6 bases). V dropped 5 bases and J dropped 2 bases, with 12 bases sitting between them. CDR3 length: 15 residues. The germline V gene has CDR1 SNHLY and CDR2 FYNNEI. CDR3 protein: CASSLGQINTGELFF. The CDR3 nucleotides are TGTGCCAGCAGTCTCGGACAGATTAACACCGGGGAGCTGTTTTTT.

The chain combines TRBV10-3 with TRBJ2-7, with a weak D call TRBD1 (8 bases). With 4 bases removed from V and 2 bases from J, the gap between germline ends came to 24 bases. Germline CDR1 is ENHRY and CDR2 is SYGVKD. The CDR3 covers 18 residues. The CDR3 DNA reads TGTGCCATCAGTGTGGGGGGGACCGGGACAGGACCCGCCTACGAGCAGTACTTC. Amino acid sequence: CAISVGGTGTGPAYEQYF.

The chain employs TRBV5-1 and TRBJ2-3; 11 bases agree with TRBD2. V was clipped by 2 bases and J by 4 bases; unmatched bases: 12. The CDR3 totals 18 residues. Germline V gene data show CDR1 as SGHRS and CDR2 as YFSETQ. The CDR3 bases are TGCGCCAGCAGCTTAGGGACTAGCGGTTATTTTGGGGCAGATACGCAGTATTTT. Translating gives CASSLGTSGYFGADTQYF.

This chain uses TRBV9 with TRBJ1-3; possibly TRBD1 for D (5 bases). There are 15 residues in the CDR3. Deletions cut 3 bases from V and 2 bases from J, with 12 bases between. Germline V lookup: CDR1 SGDLS, CDR2 YYNGEE. The CDR3 region is CASSDPGRAGNTIYF. The CDR3 nucleotides are TGTGCCAGCAGCGACCCAGGGAGGGCTGGAAACACCATATATTTT.

The chain is built from TRBV2 and TRBJ2-7; D might be TRBD1 (6 bases). Germline assignment: CDR1 SNHLY and CDR2 FYNNEI. V was cut by 2 bases and J by 3 bases, with 11 bases left in between. This CDR3 spans 14 amino acids. CDR3 in DNA: TGTGCCAGCAGTGAACCTGGACAGAACTACGAGCAGTACTTC. Its translation is CASSEPGQNYEQYF.

This chain links TRBV5-4 with TRBJ1-4; D gene uncertain. Germline CDR1 reads SGHNT; CDR2 reads YYREEE (reference sequence). The CDR3 covers 14 residues. The germline V and J ends were trimmed by 0 bases and 8 bases, with 11 bases remaining between them. CDR3 protein: CASSLDRWSEKLFF. CDR3 bases: TGTGCCAGCAGCTTGGATAGGTGGAGCGAAAAACTGTTTTTT. The full variable domain, its missing parts supplied by reference TRBV5-4 and TRBJ1-4, is ETGVTQSPTHLIKTRGQQVTLRCSSQSGHNTVSWYQQALGQGPQFIFQYYREEENGRGNFPPRFSGLQFPNYSSELNVNALELDDSALYLCASSLDRWSEKLFFGSGTQLSVL.

The V gene is TRBV9, the J gene TRBJ1-1; D remains ambiguous. The germline gives CDR1 SGDLS, CDR2 YYNGEE. V was cut by 4 bases and J by 11 bases, with 9 bases left in between. The CDR3 runs to 10 residues. CDR3 region: CASSPPVAFF. CDR3 DNA sequence: TGTGCCAGCAGCCCCCCGGTGGCTTTCTTT.

The chain joins TRBV9 to TRBJ2-1; 9 bases agree with TRBD2. This CDR3 region has 16 residues. The junction had 10 bases not matched to a gene; V was cut back by 4 bases and J by 5 bases. Germline V CDR1 and CDR2: SGDLS, YYNGEE. CDR3 residues: CASSSPRAGGHNEQFF. The CDR3 nucleotides read TGTGCCAGCAGCTCCCCCAGAGCGGGAGGCCACAATGAGCAGTTCTTC.

This rearrangement joins TRBV20-1 to TRBJ1-1; D is undetermined. The CDR3 loop spans 11 amino acids. V lost 3 bases and J lost 7, with 9 bases in between. CDR1 and CDR2 from the germline V gene are DFQATT and SNEGSKA (reference sequence). The CDR3 DNA reads as TGCAGTGCTAGTCCGTCAGTTGAAGCTTTCTTT. This sequence encodes CSASPSVEAFF.

This clone was observed a few times. The CDR3 is CASSSGHGGQETQYF. CDR3 coding DNA: TGCGCCAGCAGCTCGGGTCACGGGGGCCAAGAGACCCAGTACTTC. J is TRBJ2-5 and V is TRBV5-1, with D possibly being TRBD2 (6 bases). Trimming removed 3 bases at V and 1 base at J, with 13 bases between. Germline CDR1 SGHRS, CDR2 YFSETQ. The CDR3 runs to 15 residues.

V gene TRBV6-1 combines with J gene TRBJ1-5; D remains unclear. Germline lookup yields CDR1 MNHNS and CDR2 SASEGT. This CDR3 has 15 residues. V lost 5 bases and J lost 4, with 15 bases in between. The CDR3 here is CASSFFKRFNQPQHF. For the CDR3, the DNA is TGTGCCAGCAGTTTTTTTAAGCGTTTTAATCAGCCCCAGCATTTT.

The chain recombines TRBV19 with TRBJ2-7, with D possibly being TRBD2 (5 bases). V lost 6 bases to trimming and J lost 2 bases, with 17 bases between them. The germline V gene has CDR1 LNHDA and CDR2 SQIVND (reference sequence). The CDR3 is 15 residues long. CDR3: CASRGKRFLAYEQYF. CDR3 DNA sequence: TGTGCCAGTAGAGGGAAGCGGTTTCTCGCCTACGAGCAGTACTTC.

The rearrangement joins TRBV15 to TRBJ2-7; a possible D gene is TRBD1 (6 bases). This CDR3 region has 13 residues. Germline assignment: CDR1 LNHNV and CDR2 YYDKDF (reference sequence). V lost 4 bases and J lost 3, with 10 bases in between. The CDR3 loop is CATSTGQSYEQYF. The CDR3 DNA sequence: TGTGCCACCAGCACCGGACAGAGCTACGAGCAGTACTTC.

In DNA form, the CDR3 reads TGTGCCAGCAGCGGACAGGGATATGGGACCGGGGAGCTGTTTTTT. Protein product: CASSGQGYGTGELFF. The chain links TRBV9 to TRBJ2-2, with 7 bases that match TRBD1. Trimming cost V 3 bases and J 5 bases; bases outside gene matches: 7. Germline values: CDR1 SGDLS, CDR2 YYNGEE. CDR3 length: 15 amino acids. Supplemented by reference TRBV9 and TRBJ2-2, the full variable domain reads DSGVTQTPKHLITATGQRVTLRCSPRSGDLSVYWYQQSLDQGLQFLIQYYNGEERAKGNILERFSAQQFPDLHSELNLSSLELGDSALYFCASSGQGYGTGELFFGEGSRLTVL.

The chain has TRBV7-6 and TRBJ1-1; D gene ambiguous. CDR3 size: 13 residues. The V end was cut by 4 bases, the J end by 4 bases, with 10 bases between. In germline, CDR1 is SGHVS, CDR2 FNYEAQ. Here the CDR3 DNA reads TGTGCCAGCAGCTCGTTTTTCTCCACTGAAGCTTTCTTT. Translated: CASSSFFSTEAFF.

The chain combines TRBV28 with TRBJ1-1; unclear D gene. The CDR3 sequence is 15 residues long. CDR1 and CDR2 from the germline V gene are MDHEN and SYDVKM. V shed 7 bases and J shed 4 bases, with 19 bases lying between them. CDR3 region: CASNQKDYGGTEAFF. CDR3 nucleotide sequence: TGTGCCAGCAACCAAAAGGACTATGGAGGCACTGAAGCTTTCTTT.

This clone is deemed large. This chain links TRBV6-5 with TRBJ1-5; TRBD1 aligns across 7 bases. CDR3 length: 14 residues. Germline loops: CDR1 MNHEY, CDR2 SVGAGI. With 5 bases clipped from V and 4 bases from J, the junction kept 5 bases outside the gene matches. CDR3 region: CASSVGQKNQPQHF. For the CDR3, the DNA is TGTGCCAGCAGTGTGGGACAGAAAAATCAGCCCCAGCATTTT.

This clone was counted once. This chain uses TRBV9 with TRBJ2-1, with TRBD2 matching 14 bases. Germline CDR1 reads SGDLS; CDR2 reads YYNGEE. The CDR3 loop spans 15 amino acids. With 2 bases clipped from V and 8 bases from J, the junction kept 3 bases outside the gene matches. The CDR3 region has the DNA TGTGCCAGCAGCGTGGGACTAGCGGGAGTCGATGAGCAGTTCTTC. Its protein product is CASSVGLAGVDEQFF.

This chain links TRBV30 with TRBJ2-2; TRBD2 is a possible D gene (5 bases). This CDR3 comprises 14 residues. Trimming shortened V by 2 bases and J by 6 bases, and 13 bases separated the two germline ends. Looked up from germline, CDR1 is GTSNPN and CDR2 is SVGIG (reference sequence). The CDR3 sequence: CAWSPWMRAGELFF. The CDR3 DNA sequence: TGTGCCTGGAGTCCTTGGATGAGGGCCGGGGAGCTGTTTTTT.

The rearrangement joins TRBV2 to TRBJ1-2; D is perhaps TRBD1 (5 bases). With 4 bases removed from V and 8 bases from J, the gap between germline ends came to 14 bases. CDR3 length: 13 amino acids. Germline V lookup: CDR1 SNHLY, CDR2 FYNNEI. CDR3 bases: TGTGCCAGCAGTGGGGTCAGGGTCCAGGGCTACACCTTC. Residues: CASSGVRVQGYTF.

The chain is built from TRBV5-1 and TRBJ1-1, with D maybe TRBD1 (6 bases). CDR1 is SGHRS, CDR2 YFSETQ, per germline. Trimming shortened V by 1 base and J by 3 bases, and 25 bases separated the two germline ends. The CDR3 runs to 19 residues. The CDR3 reads CASSLRSGLNRAVDTEAFF. CDR3 bases: TGCGCCAGCAGCTTGAGGTCGGGTTTAAACAGGGCGGTGGACACTGAAGCTTTCTTT.

This chain joins TRBV5-6 and TRBJ1-4; D is perhaps TRBD1 (5 bases). The CDR3 is 15 amino acids. Germline lookup yields CDR1 SGHDT and CDR2 YYEEEE. V was trimmed by 0 bases and J by 7 bases, leaving 13 bases between them. As DNA, the CDR3 is TGTGCCAGCAGCTTGGCTGGCGGGACTGGTGAAAAACTGTTTTTT. Amino acid sequence: CASSLAGGTGEKLFF.

This clone was picked up one time. V gene TRBV28 combines with J gene TRBJ1-5; 8 nucleotides line up with TRBD1. The V and J ends lost 4 bases and 6 bases, in that order; junction bases with no gene match: 8. The CDR3 length is 15 residues. Germline loops: CDR1 MDHEN, CDR2 SYDVKM. CDR3 in DNA: TGTGCCAGCAGTTCCCCGGACAGGGCGAGTCAGCCCCAGCATTTT. This gives the protein CASSSPDRASQPQHF. Variable domain in full (rest from reference TRBV28 and TRBJ1-5): DVKVTQSSRYLVKRTGEKVFLECVQDMDHENMFWYRQDPGLGLRLIYFSYDVKMKEKGDIPEGYSVSREKKERFSLILESASTNQTSMYLCASSSPDRASQPQHFGDGTRLSIL.

The V call is TRBV6-5, the J call TRBJ1-3; 7 nucleotides align to TRBD1. CDR1 MNHEY and CDR2 SVGAGI come from the germline V gene. The V segment lost 6 bases and the J segment 2 bases; nucleotides outside the gene matches: 4. This CDR3 comprises 14 residues. Here the CDR3 reads CASSLRGTGNTIYF. The CDR3, as DNA: TGTGCCAGCAGCCTCAGGGGGACTGGAAACACCATATATTTT.